The source of this T cell receptor (beta chain) is a study of shared clonotypes between healthy human individuals. Points from the study as a whole: Clonotypes that were shared across several donors made up around 4.6% of naive CD4 clonotypes.

Remarks on this clone: Antigen: not known.

V trimming: 4 bases; J trimming: 6 bases; junction bases outside the gene matches: 4. Germline CDR1 and CDR2: MDHEN and SYDVKM. There are 14 residues in the CDR3. The protocol was immunoSEQ multiplex PCR, while the TCRdb copy is restricted to in-frame clones and leaves out a portion. The sample yields about 680,000 clones, around 74% seen once. This TCR was sampled from a young woman in good health. The chain is built from TRBV28 and TRBJ2-2; the match to TRBD2 covers 8 bases. What was sequenced was memory CD4+ T cells sorted from blood. Subset here: CD45RA-negative fraction. CDR3 sequence reads: CASSWTSLPGELFF. CDR3 coding DNA: TGTGCCAGCAGTTGGACTAGCCTGCCCGGGGAGCTGTTTTTT.